This record concerns one TCR beta chain sequence. The antigen is unknown. The entry originates in a study of CD8 T cells in ankylosing spondylitis. Study observations and caveats: CD8+ disease-linked clones were present at relatively low frequencies in blood. A motif in TCR beta, a set of eight highly homologous variants, appeared characteristic of ankylosing spondylitis blood. There were earlier reports of some motif variants in reactive arthritis synovial fluid and blood.

Germline assignment: CDR1 SQVTM and CDR2 ANQGSEA. Between the trimmed V and J ends, which lost 3 bases and 5 bases, there was a span of 19 bases. CDR3 length: 15 amino acids. Quantitative barcoded 5'-RACE was used to prepare TCR beta libraries. Each CDR3 protein is one row after TCRdb ran MiXCR on the 5' RACE reads. This repertoire shows under 950,000 distinct CDR3 sequences, around 19% found once; its top ten account for 15% to 20%. The sample comprised blood, either unsorted or a sorted T cell fraction (not recorded which). This sequence joins TRBV29-1 and TRBJ1-1; perhaps TRBD1 as D (5 bases). The source is a male donor with ankylosing spondylitis. CDR3 sequence reads: CSVEYGGVLWTEAFF. CDR3 in DNA: TGCAGCGTTGAGTACGGGGGGGTTTTGTGGACTGAAGCTTTCTTT.